This TCR beta chain comes out of a study of cytomegalovirus exposure and HLA in healthy donors. Germline V gives CDR1 MDHEN, CDR2 SYDVKM. The CDR3 is 15 residues long. The V gene lost 4 bases and the J gene lost 0 bases, with 12 bases spanning the gap. This table comes from immunoSEQ multiplex PCR, and its TCRdb copy is limited to in-frame clones, with some not included. Among some 70,000 clones listed, approximately 90% were seen once. Sequences were obtained from PBMCs. The clonotype comes from a woman between 18 and 29 years old in good health and CMV-seronegative. The V gene is TRBV28, the J gene TRBJ1-2; no definite D call. The CDR3 DNA follows: TGTGCCAGCAGTTCCCAAGTCCCAGCTAACTATGGCTACACCTTC. The encoded protein is CASSSQVPANYGYTF.